This T cell receptor (beta chain) was found in a study of blood T cell repertoires in COVID-19. Some clones are missing from TCRdb's copy, which holds only in-frame ones; the method was immunoSEQ multiplex PCR. The sample lists roughly 200,000 clones; about 88% were seen once. The table lists this clone with a few counts. V lost 3 bases and J 5 bases, leaving 11 bases between the germline ends. Per germline, CDR1 KGHSH and CDR2 LQKENI. The CDR3 consists of 13 residues. The specimen sequenced was peripheral blood. The rearrangement uses TRBV18 and TRBJ2-7; D is perhaps TRBD2 (6 bases). The sequence was obtained from a woman aged 40-49 years who had recovered from COVID-19. The CDR3 sequence: CASSPRTNDEQYF. The CDR3 coding sequence is TGTGCCAGCTCACCTCGGACTAACGACGAGCAGTACTTC.